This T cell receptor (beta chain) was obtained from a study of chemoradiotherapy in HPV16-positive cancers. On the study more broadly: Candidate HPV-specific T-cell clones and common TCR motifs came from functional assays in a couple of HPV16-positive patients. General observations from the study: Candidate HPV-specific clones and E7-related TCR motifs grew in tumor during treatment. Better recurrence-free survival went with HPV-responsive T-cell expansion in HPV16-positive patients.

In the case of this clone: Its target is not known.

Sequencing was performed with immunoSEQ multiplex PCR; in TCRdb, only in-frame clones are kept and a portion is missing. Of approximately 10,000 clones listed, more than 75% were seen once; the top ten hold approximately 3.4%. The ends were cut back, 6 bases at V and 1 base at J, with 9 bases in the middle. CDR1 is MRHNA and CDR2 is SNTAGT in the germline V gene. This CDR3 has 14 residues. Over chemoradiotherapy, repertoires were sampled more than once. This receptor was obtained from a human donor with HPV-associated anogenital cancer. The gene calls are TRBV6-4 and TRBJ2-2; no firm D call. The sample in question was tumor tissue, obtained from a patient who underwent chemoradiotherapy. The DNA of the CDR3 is TGTGCCAGCAGAAGGGAATGGAACACCGGGGAGCTGTTTTTT. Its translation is CASRREWNTGELFF.